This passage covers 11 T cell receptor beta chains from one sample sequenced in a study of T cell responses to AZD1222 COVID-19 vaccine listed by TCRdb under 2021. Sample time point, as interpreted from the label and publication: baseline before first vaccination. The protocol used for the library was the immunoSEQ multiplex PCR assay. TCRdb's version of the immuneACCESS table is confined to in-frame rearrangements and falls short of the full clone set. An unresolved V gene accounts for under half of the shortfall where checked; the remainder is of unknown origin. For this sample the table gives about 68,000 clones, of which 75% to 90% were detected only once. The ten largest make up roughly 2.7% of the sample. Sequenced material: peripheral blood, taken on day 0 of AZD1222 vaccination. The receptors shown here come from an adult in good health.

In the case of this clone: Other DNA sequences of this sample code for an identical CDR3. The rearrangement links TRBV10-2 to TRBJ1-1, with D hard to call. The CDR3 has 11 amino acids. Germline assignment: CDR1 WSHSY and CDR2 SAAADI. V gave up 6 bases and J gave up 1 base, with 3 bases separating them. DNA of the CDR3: TGCGCCAGCAGGGAGAACACTGAAGCTTTCTTT. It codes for CASRENTEAFF.

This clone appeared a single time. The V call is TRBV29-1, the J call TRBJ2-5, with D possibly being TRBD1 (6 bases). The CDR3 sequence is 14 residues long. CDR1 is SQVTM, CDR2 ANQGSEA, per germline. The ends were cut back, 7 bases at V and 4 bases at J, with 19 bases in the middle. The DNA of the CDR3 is TGCAGCGCCCAAACCGGGCAGACAGGAGAGACCCAGTACTTC. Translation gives CSAQTGQTGETQYF.

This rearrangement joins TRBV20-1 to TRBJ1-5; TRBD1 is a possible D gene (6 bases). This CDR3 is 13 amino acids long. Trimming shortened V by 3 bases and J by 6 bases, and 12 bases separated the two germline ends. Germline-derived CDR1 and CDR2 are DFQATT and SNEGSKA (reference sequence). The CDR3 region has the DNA TGCAGTGCTAGTAAAGGGGGTGGTCAGCCCCAGCATTTT. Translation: CSASKGGGQPQHF.

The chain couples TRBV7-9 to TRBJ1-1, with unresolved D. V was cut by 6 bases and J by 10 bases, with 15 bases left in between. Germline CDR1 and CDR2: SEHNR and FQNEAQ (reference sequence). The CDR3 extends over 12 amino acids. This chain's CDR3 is CASSPGGRGAFF. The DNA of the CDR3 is TGTGCCAGCAGTCCGGGTGGGCGAGGAGCTTTCTTT.

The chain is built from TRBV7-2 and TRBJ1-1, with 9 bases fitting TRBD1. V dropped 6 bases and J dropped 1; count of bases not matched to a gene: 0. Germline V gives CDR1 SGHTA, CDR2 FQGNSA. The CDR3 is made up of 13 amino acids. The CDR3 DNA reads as TGTGCCAGCAGGACAGGGGGGAACACTGAAGCTTTCTTT. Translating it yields CASRTGGNTEAFF.

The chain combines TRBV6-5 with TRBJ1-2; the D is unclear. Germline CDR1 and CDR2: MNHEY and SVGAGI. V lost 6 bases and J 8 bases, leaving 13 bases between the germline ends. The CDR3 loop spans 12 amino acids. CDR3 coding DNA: TGTGCCAGCAGGGGATGGAGTGAGGGCTACACCTTC. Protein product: CASRGWSEGYTF.

The CDR3 DNA reads TGCAGCGTTGAATATGAACTAGCGGGAGTAGGAAGGAATGAGCAGTTCTTC. This sequence encodes CSVEYELAGVGRNEQFF. The chain links TRBV29-1 to TRBJ2-1; TRBD2 matches at 11 bases. Germline V gene lookup returns CDR1 SQVTM and CDR2 ANQGSEA. The CDR3 is 17 residues long. The trim removed 2 bases at V and 7 bases at J, leaving 13 bases unmatched.

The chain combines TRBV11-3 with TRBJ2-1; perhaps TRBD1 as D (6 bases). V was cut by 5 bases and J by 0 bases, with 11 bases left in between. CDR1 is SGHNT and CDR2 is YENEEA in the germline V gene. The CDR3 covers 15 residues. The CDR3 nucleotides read TGTGCCAGCAGCCTTAGACAGGACTCCTACAATGAGCAGTTCTTC. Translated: CASSLRQDSYNEQFF.

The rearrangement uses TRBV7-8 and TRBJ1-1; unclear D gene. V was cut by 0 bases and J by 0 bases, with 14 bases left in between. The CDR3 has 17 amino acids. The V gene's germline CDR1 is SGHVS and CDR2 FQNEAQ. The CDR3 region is CASSLASWQPMNTEAFF. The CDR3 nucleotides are TGTGCCAGCAGCTTAGCATCTTGGCAGCCCATGAACACTGAAGCTTTCTTT.

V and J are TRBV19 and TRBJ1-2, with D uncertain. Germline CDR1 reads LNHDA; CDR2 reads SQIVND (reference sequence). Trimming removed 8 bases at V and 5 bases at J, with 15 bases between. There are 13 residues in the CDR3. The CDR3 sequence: CASSTAEKYGYTF. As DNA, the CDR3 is TGTGCCAGTTCGACGGCCGAAAAATATGGCTACACCTTC.

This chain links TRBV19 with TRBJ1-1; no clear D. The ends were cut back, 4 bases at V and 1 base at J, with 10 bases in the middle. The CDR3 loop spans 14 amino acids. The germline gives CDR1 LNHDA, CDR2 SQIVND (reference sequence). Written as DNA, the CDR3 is TGTGCCAGTAGTACCGGCCCAGGGAACACTGAAGCTTTCTTT. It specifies CASSTGPGNTEAFF.